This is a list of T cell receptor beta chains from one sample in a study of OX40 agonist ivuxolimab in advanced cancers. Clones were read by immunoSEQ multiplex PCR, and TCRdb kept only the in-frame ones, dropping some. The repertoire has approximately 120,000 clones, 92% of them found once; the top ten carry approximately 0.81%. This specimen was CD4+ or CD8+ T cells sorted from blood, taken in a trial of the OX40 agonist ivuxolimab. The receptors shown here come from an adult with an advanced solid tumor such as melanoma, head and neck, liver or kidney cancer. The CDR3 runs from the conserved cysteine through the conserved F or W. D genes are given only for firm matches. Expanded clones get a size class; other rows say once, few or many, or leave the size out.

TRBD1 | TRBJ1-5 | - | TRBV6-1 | TGTGCCAGCAGTGGGGACAGGTGGGATCAGCCCCAGCATTTT | CASSGDRWDQPQHF
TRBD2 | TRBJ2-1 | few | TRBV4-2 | TGTGCCAGCAGCCAAGGGTCTAGCGGGTTCCTTAACAATGAGCAGTTCTTC | CASSQGSSGFLNNEQFF
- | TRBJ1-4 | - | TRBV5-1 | TGCGCCAGCAGCCTTGGGGAGCCAACTAATGAAAAACTGTTTTTT | CASSLGEPTNEKLFF
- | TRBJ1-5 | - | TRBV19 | TGTGCCACCTGGGCGACAGGCCACAATCAGCCCCAGCATTTT | CATWATGHNQPQHF
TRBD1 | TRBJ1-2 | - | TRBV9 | TGTGCCAGCAGCATTCGGACAGGCGGTGACTATGGCTACACCTTC | CASSIRTGGDYGYTF
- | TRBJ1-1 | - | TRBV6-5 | TGTGCCAGCAGTCGGAGAACATCGGACACTGAAGCTTTCTTT | CASSRRTSDTEAFF
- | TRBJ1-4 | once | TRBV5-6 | TGTGCCAGCAGCTGGGGACTAGCGGGAGCCTATGCAACTAATGAAAAACTGTTTTTT | CASSWGLAGAYATNEKLFF
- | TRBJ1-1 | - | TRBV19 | TGTGCCAGTAGTATCAAGGGTGGGGTGAACACTGAAGCTTTCTTT | CASSIKGGVNTEAFF
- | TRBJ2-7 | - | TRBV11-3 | TGTGCCAGCAGCTTAGGATCCTACGAGCAGTACTTC | CASSLGSYEQYF
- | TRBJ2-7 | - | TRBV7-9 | TGTGCCAGCAGCTTATCTAACTACGAGCAGTACTTC | CASSLSNYEQYF
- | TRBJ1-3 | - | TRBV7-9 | TGTGCCAGCAGCTTACGTCCGGGAAACACCATATATTTT | CASSLRPGNTIYF
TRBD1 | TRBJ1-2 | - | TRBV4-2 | TGTGCCAGCAGCCCGACTGACAGGGCTGATGGCTACACCTTC | CASSPTDRADGYTF
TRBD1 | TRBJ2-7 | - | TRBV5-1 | TGCGCCAGCAGCGCCCGGGACAGGGCGTACGAGCAGTACTTC | CASSARDRAYEQYF
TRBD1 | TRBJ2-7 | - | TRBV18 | TGTGCCAGCTCACGATCGACAGGGGGCGGCTCCTACGAGCAGTACTTC | CASSRSTGGGSYEQYF
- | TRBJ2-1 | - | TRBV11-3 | TGTGCCAGCAGCTTAGTGGGCGGGGACTCCTACAATGAGCAGTTCTTC | CASSLVGGDSYNEQFF
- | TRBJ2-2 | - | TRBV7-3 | TGTGCCAGCAGCCCCCAGACCCTCCTCGATCCCGGGGAGCTGTTTTTT | CASSPQTLLDPGELFF
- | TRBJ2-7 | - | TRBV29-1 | TGCAGCGTTGTGGCGGACGTGCGGAACGAGCAGTACTTC | CSVVADVRNEQYF
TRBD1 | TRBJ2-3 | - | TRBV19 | TGTGCCAGTAGTAGACGGGACAGGGGAGGTGGCACAGATACGCAGTATTTT | CASSRRDRGGGTDTQYF
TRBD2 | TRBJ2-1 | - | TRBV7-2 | TGTGCCAGCAGCTTGCTAGCGGGAGGAGGATCCTACAATGAGCAGTTCTTC | CASSLLAGGGSYNEQFF
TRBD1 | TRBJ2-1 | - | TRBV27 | TGTGCCAGCAGTTTGGGACCGGGACAGGGATGGTTCTTC | CASSLGPGQGWFF
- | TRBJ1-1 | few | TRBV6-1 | TGTGCCAGCAGTGAAGGCCCTGCGGCTGAAGCTTTCTTT | CASSEGPAAEAFF
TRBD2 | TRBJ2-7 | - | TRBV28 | TGTGCCAGCAGGGCGGGAGGGCCCCACGAGCAGTACTTC | CASRAGGPHEQYF
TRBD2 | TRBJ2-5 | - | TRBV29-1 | TGCAGCGTTGAGGGAAATAGCGGGAGGGGAGAGACCCAGTACTTC | CSVEGNSGRGETQYF
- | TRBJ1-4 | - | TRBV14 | TGTGCCAGCAGTAAGAATGGGCAGGAGTATGAAAAACTGTTTTTT | CASSKNGQEYEKLFF
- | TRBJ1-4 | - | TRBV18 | TGTGCCAGCTCACCAGATGGGGCAACTAATGAAAAACTGTTTTTT | CASSPDGATNEKLFF